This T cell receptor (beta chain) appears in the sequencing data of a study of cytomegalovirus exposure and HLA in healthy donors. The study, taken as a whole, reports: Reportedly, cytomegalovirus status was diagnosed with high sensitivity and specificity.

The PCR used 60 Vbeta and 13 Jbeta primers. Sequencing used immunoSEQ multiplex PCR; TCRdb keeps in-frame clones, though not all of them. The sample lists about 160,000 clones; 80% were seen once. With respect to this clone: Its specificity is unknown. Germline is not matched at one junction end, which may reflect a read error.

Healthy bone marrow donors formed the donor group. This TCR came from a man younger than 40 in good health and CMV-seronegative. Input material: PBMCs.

CDR3 loop: CASSRSGNAEAFF. In DNA form, the CDR3 reads TGTGCCAGCAGCAGATCAGGGAACGCTGAAGCTTTCTTT. This chain joins TRBV7-3 and TRBJ1-1; the D gene is possibly TRBD1 (5 bases). The CDR3 has 13 residues. The V gene's germline CDR1 is SGHTA and CDR2 FQGTGA.